A selection of T cell receptor beta chains follows, all from one sample in a study of cytomegalovirus exposure and HLA in healthy donors. The data were produced by immunoSEQ multiplex PCR, yet TCRdb's version contains in-frame clones alone and is incomplete. The table includes about 57,000 clones, roughly 80% detected once. Sequencing used PBMCs. The receptors were sampled from a man aged 25-45 years in good health and CMV-seronegative. Both conserved end residues are part of each CDR3. Fields, in order: clone size, D gene, J gene, V gene, CDR3 DNA, CDR3 protein. D genes are given only for firm matches. Part of the rows lack a size; the others show once, few, many or a class for expanded clones.

abundance: -
d_gene: TRBD2
j_gene: TRBJ2-1
v_gene: TRBV9
CDR3nt: TGTGCCAGCAGCCCCTTAGATAGCGGGACCCGGGGCAATGAGCAGTTCTTC
CDR3aa: CASSPLDSGTRGNEQFF

abundance: few
d_gene: -
j_gene: TRBJ1-2
v_gene: TRBV6-5
CDR3nt: TGTGCCAGCAGTTACTCGCCCACAGGAACTAACTATGGCTACACCTTC
CDR3aa: CASSYSPTGTNYGYTF

abundance: -
d_gene: TRBD2
j_gene: TRBJ2-7
v_gene: TRBV7-2
CDR3nt: TGTGCCAGCAGCACCGGGACTAGCGGTATCTACGAGCAGTACTTC
CDR3aa: CASSTGTSGIYEQYF

abundance: -
d_gene: TRBD2
j_gene: TRBJ2-5
v_gene: TRBV6-1
CDR3nt: TGTGCCAGCAGTGCGAGACTAGCGGGGCAAGAGACCCAGTACTTC
CDR3aa: CASSARLAGQETQYF

abundance: -
d_gene: TRBD2
j_gene: TRBJ2-3
v_gene: TRBV9
CDR3nt: TGTGCCAGCAGCGTAGGAGTCGAGCGGGGGGCCCGAAATACGCAGTATTTT
CDR3aa: CASSVGVERGARNTQYF

abundance: -
d_gene: TRBD2
j_gene: TRBJ2-1
v_gene: TRBV18
CDR3nt: TGTGCCAGCTCACCACCGGGCGGGGGGGCCGATGAGCAGTTCTTC
CDR3aa: CASSPPGGGADEQFF

abundance: -
d_gene: TRBD2
j_gene: TRBJ2-1
v_gene: TRBV5-6
CDR3nt: TGTGCCAGCAGCCCCCGTGATCGGGGGGGGTACAATGAGCAGTTCTTC
CDR3aa: CASSPRDRGGYNEQFF

abundance: -
d_gene: TRBD2
j_gene: TRBJ2-7
v_gene: TRBV5-4
CDR3nt: TGTGCCAGCAGCCGTCTGGGACTAGCGGGCTACGAGCAGTACTTC
CDR3aa: CASSRLGLAGYEQYF

abundance: -
d_gene: TRBD2
j_gene: TRBJ2-7
v_gene: TRBV4-1
CDR3nt: TGCGCCAGCAGCCAAGTGACAGGGACTAGCGGGGACTACGAGCAGTACTTC
CDR3aa: CASSQVTGTSGDYEQYF

abundance: few
d_gene: TRBD1
j_gene: TRBJ1-1
v_gene: TRBV6-6
CDR3nt: TGTGCCAGCAGTGAGGACAGGGGATGGACTGAAGCTTTCTTT
CDR3aa: CASSEDRGWTEAFF

abundance: -
d_gene: -
j_gene: TRBJ1-4
v_gene: TRBV20-1
CDR3nt: TGCAGTGCTTCCTCTGAAAAACTGTTTTTT
CDR3aa: CSASSEKLFF

abundance: -
d_gene: TRBD2
j_gene: TRBJ2-1
v_gene: TRBV7-2
CDR3nt: TGTGCCAGCAGCAATGGACTAGCCATCTCCTACAATGAGCAGTTCTTC
CDR3aa: CASSNGLAISYNEQFF

abundance: many
d_gene: TRBD2
j_gene: TRBJ2-3
v_gene: TRBV6-1
CDR3nt: TGTGCCAGCAGTGAAGCTAGCGGGGGACCAGATACGCAGTATTTT
CDR3aa: CASSEASGGPDTQYF

abundance: -
d_gene: -
j_gene: TRBJ1-1
v_gene: TRBV27
CDR3nt: TGTGCCAGCAGTTTATCGCTGGAGACTGAAGCTTTCTTT
CDR3aa: CASSLSLETEAFF

abundance: few
d_gene: -
j_gene: TRBJ2-7
v_gene: TRBV5-6
CDR3nt: TGTGCCAGCAGCTCCCGGTTGTACGAGCAGTACTTC
CDR3aa: CASSSRLYEQYF

abundance: few
d_gene: TRBD1
j_gene: TRBJ2-7
v_gene: TRBV5-5
CDR3nt: TGTGCCAGCAGCCGAGGGGGACAGCTCTACGAGCAGTACTTC
CDR3aa: CASSRGGQLYEQYF

abundance: -
d_gene: -
j_gene: TRBJ2-3
v_gene: TRBV9
CDR3nt: TGTGCCAGCAGCGGACACGGGGGGCCGGGAGATACGCAGTATTTT
CDR3aa: CASSGHGGPGDTQYF

abundance: -
d_gene: -
j_gene: TRBJ2-1
v_gene: TRBV5-6
CDR3nt: TGTGCCAGCAGCCAGATTCCGGGAAGGTCCTACAATGAGCAGTTCTTC
CDR3aa: CASSQIPGRSYNEQFF